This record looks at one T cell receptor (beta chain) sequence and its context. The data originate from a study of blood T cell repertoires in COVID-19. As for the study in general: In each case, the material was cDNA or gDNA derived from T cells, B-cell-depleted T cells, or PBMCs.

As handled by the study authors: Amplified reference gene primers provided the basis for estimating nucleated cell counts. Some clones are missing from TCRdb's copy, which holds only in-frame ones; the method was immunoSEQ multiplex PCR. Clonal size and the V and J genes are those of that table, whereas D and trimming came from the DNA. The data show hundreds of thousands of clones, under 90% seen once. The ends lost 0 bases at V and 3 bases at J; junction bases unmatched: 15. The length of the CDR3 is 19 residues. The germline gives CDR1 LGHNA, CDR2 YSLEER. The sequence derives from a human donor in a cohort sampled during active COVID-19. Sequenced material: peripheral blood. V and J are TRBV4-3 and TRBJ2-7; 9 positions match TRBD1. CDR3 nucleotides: TGCGCCAGCAGCCAAGATCATCCGGGACAGGGCCTCAAATTCTACGAGCAGTACTTC. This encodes CASSQDHPGQGLKFYEQYF.